The 8 T cell receptor beta chains given below trace back to one sample, sequenced in a study of blood T cell repertoires in COVID-19. Only in-frame clones appear in the TCRdb table, and some are missing; sequencing was by immunoSEQ multiplex PCR. The table has 50,000 to 60,000 clones, around nine tenths seen once; the top ten hold around 27%. Sequenced input: peripheral blood. The receptors here all came from a human donor in a cohort sampled during active COVID-19.

The CDR3 sequence: CASSPKGGLEQYV. Written as DNA, the CDR3 is TGTGCCAGCTCACCTAAGGGGGGGCTCGAGCAGTACGTC. The chain employs TRBV18 and TRBJ2-7, with a tentative D call TRBD2 (7 bases). The CDR3 has 13 amino acids. Germline loops: CDR1 KGHSH, CDR2 LQKENI. V lost 3 bases, J lost 6 bases, and 12 bases lay in between.

The V gene is TRBV2, the J gene TRBJ1-5; D is unresolved. The germline gives CDR1 SNHLY, CDR2 FYNNEI. V lost 4 bases to trimming and J lost 3 bases, with 7 bases between them. CDR3 length: 13 residues. DNA for the CDR3: TGTGCCAGCAGTGCGGGTTACAATCAGCCCCAGCATTTT. Its translation: CASSAGYNQPQHF.

CDR3 DNA: TGTGCCAGCCGGTCCCCAGGAAACTCTGGAAACACCATATATTTT. It specifies CASRSPGNSGNTIYF. V gene TRBV25-1 combines with J gene TRBJ1-3; D gene ambiguous. This CDR3 is 15 amino acids long. The V end lost 8 bases, the J end lost 0 bases, and 14 bases lay between the germline ends. Germline V gene sequence: CDR1 MGHDK, CDR2 SYGVNS. The complete variable domain, with remaining parts taken from reference TRBV25-1 and TRBJ1-3, reads EADIYQTPRYLVIGTGKKITLECSQTMGHDKMYWYQQDPGMELHLIHYSYGVNSTEKGDLSSESTVSRIRTEHFPLTLESARPSHTSQYLCASRSPGNSGNTIYFGEGSWLTVV.

The chain couples TRBV11-3 to TRBJ1-1, with D uncertain. Germline CDR1 is SGHNT and CDR2 is YENEEA. The CDR3 loop spans 14 amino acids. The V end was cut by 4 bases, the J end by 4 bases, with 13 bases between. CDR3 bases: TGTGCCAGCAGCTCTCGCGGGCTAAGCACTGAAGCTTTCTTT. It is translated as CASSSRGLSTEAFF.

On this clone itself: The junction departs from the called germline gene at one end, perhaps through a read error. The rearrangement links TRBV7-2 to TRBJ2-2; D may be TRBD2 (5 bases). Looked up from germline, CDR1 is SGHTA and CDR2 is FQGNSA. CDR3 length: 14 amino acids. CDR3 DNA: TGTGCCAGCAGTTTAGGACTTGTAGGCGGGGAGCTGTTTTTT. Its protein product is CASSLGLVGGELFF.

The CDR3 is CASSYEAGSYEQYV. As DNA, the CDR3 is TGTGCCAGCAGTTACGAGGCGGGGTCCTACGAGCAGTACGTC. The chain links TRBV6-2 or TRBV6-3 to TRBJ2-7; D may be TRBD2 (6 bases). Germline loops: CDR1 MNHEY, CDR2 SVGEGT. The CDR3 sequence is 14 residues long. Trimming pared 2 bases from V and 1 base from J, leaving 9 bases between.

J is TRBJ1-5 and V is TRBV30, with 10 bases aligning to TRBD1. The trim removed 1 base at V and 7 bases at J, leaving 10 bases unmatched. The CDR3 extends over 16 amino acids. Germline lookup yields CDR1 GTSNPN and CDR2 SVGIG (reference sequence). In DNA, the CDR3 is TGTGCCTGGAGTGCCCCCCGGACAGGGGGATCCCAGCCCCAGCATTTT. Encoded protein: CAWSAPRTGGSQPQHF.

V is TRBV11-3 and J is TRBJ2-1, with 11 bases aligning to TRBD2. The CDR3 has 16 residues. Germline CDR1 SGHNT, CDR2 YENEEA. The junction had 6 bases not matched to a gene; V was cut back by 3 bases and J by 5 bases. As DNA, the CDR3 is TGTGCCAGCAGCTTGCCGGGACTAGCGGACCACAATGAGCAGTTCTTC. Residues: CASSLPGLADHNEQFF.